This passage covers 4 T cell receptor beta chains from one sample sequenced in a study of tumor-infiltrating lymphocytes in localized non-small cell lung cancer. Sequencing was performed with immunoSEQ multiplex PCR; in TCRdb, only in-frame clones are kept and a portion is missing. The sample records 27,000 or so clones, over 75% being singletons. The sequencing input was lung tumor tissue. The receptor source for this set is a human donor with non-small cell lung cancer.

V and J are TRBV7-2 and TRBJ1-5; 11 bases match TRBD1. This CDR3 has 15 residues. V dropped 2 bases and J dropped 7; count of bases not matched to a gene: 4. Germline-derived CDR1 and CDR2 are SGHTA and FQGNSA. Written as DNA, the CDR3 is TGTGCCAGCAGCTTAAGGACAGGGGGCGGACAGCCCCAGCATTTT. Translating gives CASSLRTGGGQPQHF. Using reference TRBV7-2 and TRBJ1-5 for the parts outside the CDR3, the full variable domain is GAGVSQSPSNKVTEKGKDVELRCDPISGHTALYWYRQSLGQGLEFLIYFQGNSAPDKSGLPSDRFSAERTGGSVSTLTIQRTQQEDSAVYLCASSLRTGGGQPQHFGDGTRLSIL.

CDR3 amino acids: CASRVFTEAFF. The DNA for the CDR3 is TGTGCCAGCAGGGTGTTCACTGAAGCTTTCTTT. The J gene is TRBJ1-1, the V gene TRBV25-1; D remains unclear. CDR3 length equals 11 residues. Trimming shortened V by 6 bases and J by 4 bases, and 6 bases separated the two germline ends. Germline assignment: CDR1 MGHDK and CDR2 SYGVNS. Looking up the rest from reference TRBV25-1 and TRBJ1-1 gives the full variable domain: EADIYQTPRYLVIGTGKKITLECSQTMGHDKMYWYQQDPGMELHLIHYSYGVNSTEKGDLSSESTVSRIRTEHFPLTLESARPSHTSQYLCASRVFTEAFFGQGTRLTVV.

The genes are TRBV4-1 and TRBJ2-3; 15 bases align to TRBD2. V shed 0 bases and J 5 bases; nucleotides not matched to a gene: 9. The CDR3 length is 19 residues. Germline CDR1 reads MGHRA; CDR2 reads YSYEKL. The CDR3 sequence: CASSQETWTSGGARDTQYF. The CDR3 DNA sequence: TGCGCCAGCAGCCAAGAGACCTGGACTAGCGGGGGGGCGAGAGATACGCAGTATTTT.

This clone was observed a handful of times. CDR3 bases: TGTGCCAGCAGTGACAGGGTATATGAAAAACTGTTTTTT. This sequence encodes CASSDRVYEKLFF. This chain links TRBV25-1 with TRBJ1-4; TRBD1 might be the D (5 bases). Germline assignment: CDR1 MGHDK and CDR2 SYGVNS. V lost 3 bases and J lost 6, with 8 bases in between. The CDR3 sequence is 13 residues long. The complete variable domain, with remaining parts taken from reference TRBV25-1 and TRBJ1-4, reads EADIYQTPRYLVIGTGKKITLECSQTMGHDKMYWYQQDPGMELHLIHYSYGVNSTEKGDLSSESTVSRIRTEHFPLTLESARPSHTSQYLCASSDRVYEKLFFGSGTQLSVL.